The rows below give T cell receptor beta chains drawn from one sample of a study of blood T cell repertoires in COVID-19. Method: immunoSEQ multiplex PCR; TCRdb's copy keeps in-frame clones and lacks some. The table has approximately 100,000 clones, 75% to 90% seen once. The sequenced sample consisted of peripheral blood. The receptor set was obtained from an elderly woman with acute or convalescent COVID-19. CDR3s include the opening cysteine and the closing phenylalanine or tryptophan. The D gene is left open where the match is weak. The size entry is marked missing in some rows and otherwise reads once, few, many or a size class.

j_gene | v_gene | abundance | d_gene | CDR3nt | CDR3aa
TRBJ1-5 | TRBV10-3 | - | - | TGTGCCATCAGTGAATCCGGGGAAGTTCAGCCCCAGCATTTT | CAISESGEVQPQHF
TRBJ2-2 | TRBV9 | - | - | TGTGCCAGCAGCGTTAATCCAGAGAACACCGGGGAGCTGTTTTTT | CASSVNPENTGELFF
TRBJ2-2 | TRBV4-3 | - | - | TGCGCCAGCAGCTACTCTACTACCGGGGAGCTGTTTTTT | CASSYSTTGELFF
TRBJ1-4 | TRBV9 | - | - | TGTGCCAGCAGCTCCGGGACTCGGGAGGAAAAACTGTTTTTT | CASSSGTREEKLFF
TRBJ2-2 | TRBV2 | - | TRBD2 | TGTGCCAGCTGTAGCGGGGGGGCGCGGACCGGGGAGCTGTTTTTT | CASCSGGARTGELFF
TRBJ1-2 | TRBV11-2 | - | - | TGTGCCAGCAGCCAATCCGGGTCTTCATATGGCTACACCTTC | CASSQSGSSYGYTF
TRBJ2-3 | TRBV9 | - | - | TGTGCCAGCAGCGCAGGGGGAGGATACTCCACAGATACGCAGTATTTT | CASSAGGGYSTDTQYF
TRBJ2-5 | TRBV6-5 | few | - | TGTGCCAGCAGGCCTAGCGTGCCAGAGACCCAGTACTTC | CASRPSVPETQYF
TRBJ2-2 | TRBV24-1 | - | - | TGTGCCACCCACCCCGGTACACAGGCCCCCGCCGGGGAGCTGTTTTTT | CATHPGTQAPAGELFF
TRBJ2-3 | TRBV28 | - | - | TGTGCCAGCAGCCCCGTAGAAGATACGCAGTATTTT | CASSPVEDTQYF
TRBJ2-5 | TRBV28 | once | TRBD1 | TGTGCCAGCAGTTTATTAACAGGGGGCATGGAGACCCAGTACTTC | CASSLLTGGMETQYF
TRBJ2-3 | TRBV7-6 | few | TRBD2 | TGTGCCAGCAGCTTACGGCCTAGCGGGGGGGCGGATACGCAGTATTTT | CASSLRPSGGADTQYF
TRBJ1-2 | TRBV10-3 | - | - | TGTGCCATCAGTCGGCAAGGCGGCCCGGAGGGCTACACCTTC | CAISRQGGPEGYTF
TRBJ2-3 | TRBV28 | few | TRBD2 | TGTGCCAGCAGTTTAATGGGTAGCGGGGGGGGCACAGATACGCAGTATTTT | CASSLMGSGGGTDTQYF
TRBJ1-6 | TRBV10-3 | - | - | TGTGCCACCACTGTAGCAAATAATTCACCCCTCCACTTT | CATTVANNSPLHF
TRBJ1-3 | TRBV2 | - | TRBD1 | TGTGCCAGCAGTGAACAGGGGGCGACTGGAAACACCATATATTTT | CASSEQGATGNTIYF
TRBJ2-5 | TRBV5-4 | - | TRBD2 | TGTGCCAGCAGCTCTAGCGGGGGGGAAGAGACCCAGTACTTC | CASSSSGGEETQYF
TRBJ2-7 | TRBV18 | - | - | TGTGCCAGCTCACCAGAGGGCTACGAGCAGTACTTC | CASSPEGYEQYF
TRBJ2-1 | TRBV19 | - | - | TGTGCCAGTAGTCCGACTCCCTCCCCGAACGATGAGCAGTTCTTC | CASSPTPSPNDEQFF
TRBJ1-1 | TRBV21-1 | - | - | TGTGCCAGCAGCAAAAAGCGGGGTAGCCGGGACAGGGGTACTTACATGAACACTGAAGCTTTCTTT | CASSKKRGSRDRGTYMNTEAFF
TRBJ2-7 | TRBV15 | - | TRBD1 | TGTGCCACCAGCGCCTTGACAGGGCCCGAGCAGTACTTC | CATSALTGPEQYF
TRBJ1-2 | TRBV29-1 | - | - | TGCAGCGCTAGGGGTAACTATGGCTACACCTTC | CSARGNYGYTF
TRBJ2-7 | TRBV14 | - | TRBD1 | TGTGCCAGCAGCCTTGTGACAGGGCCCTACGAGCAGTACTTC | CASSLVTGPYEQYF
TRBJ2-6 | TRBV9 | - | - | TGTGCCAGCGCCAGGGTTACCCCTGGGGCCAACGTCCTGACTTTC | CASARVTPGANVLTF
TRBJ2-4 | TRBV4-1 | - | - | TGCGCCAGCAGCCTTAGGGGGTTAGCCAAAAACATTCAGTACTTC | CASSLRGLAKNIQYF
TRBJ2-1 | TRBV29-1 | - | TRBD2 | TGCAGCGTTGATGGCCCAGCGGGGGGCTCAACTAATGAGCAGTTCTTC | CSVDGPAGGSTNEQFF
TRBJ2-7 | TRBV6-2/TRBV6-3 | once | - | TGTGCCAGCAGTTATGATCTCGACAGCTGGGGCTACGAGCAGTACTTC | CASSYDLDSWGYEQYF
TRBJ1-1 | TRBV2 | - | TRBD1 | TGTGCCAGCATTAGGACAGGGGAGAACACTGAAGCTTTCTTT | CASIRTGENTEAFF
TRBJ1-2 | TRBV2 | once | - | TGTGCCAGCAGTGGACAGGTTGGATATGGCTACACCTTC | CASSGQVGYGYTF
TRBJ2-7 | TRBV6-4 | - | - | TGTGCCAGCAGTGAAGCAGGCCCGGAGGGGTCCTACGAGCAGTACTTC | CASSEAGPEGSYEQYF
TRBJ2-3 | TRBV6-2/TRBV6-3 | - | - | TGTGCCAGCAGTTCTCGGCGGGGCCCCACAGATACGCAGTATTTT | CASSSRRGPTDTQYF
TRBJ2-3 | TRBV2 | - | TRBD2 | TGTGCCAGCAGTCGGGGGCTAGCGGGGCCCCAGACCGATACGCAGTATTTT | CASSRGLAGPQTDTQYF
TRBJ2-2 | TRBV4-3 | - | - | TGCGCCAGCAGCCAAGAGGTCAGGCCAGACAGAGTAAAATCGAACACCGGGGAGCTGTTTTTT | CASSQEVRPDRVKSNTGELFF
TRBJ2-1 | TRBV7-2 | - | - | TGTGCCAGCAGCTCACAGGTTAGCTCCTACAATGAGCAGTTCTTC | CASSSQVSSYNEQFF
TRBJ1-5 | TRBV4-1 | - | - | TGCGCCAGCAGCCAAGTGGCAGAGGGCTATAGCAATCAGCCCCAGCATTTT | CASSQVAEGYSNQPQHF
TRBJ1-1 | TRBV7-9 | - | - | TGTGCCAGCAGCTTCGGAGGGGTGAACACTGAAGCTTTCTTT | CASSFGGVNTEAFF
TRBJ1-5 | TRBV5-1 | - | - | TGCGCCAGCAGCCGCGAAGCGGGTCAGCCCCAGCATTTT | CASSREAGQPQHF
TRBJ2-1 | TRBV10-1 | - | - | TGCGCCAGCAGTGAGCTTCCTGAAAGTACAGAGCAGTTCTTC | CASSELPESTEQFF
TRBJ1-2 | TRBV12-3/TRBV12-4 | - | TRBD1 | TGTGCCAGCAGTCCACCAGGGGGCCATGGCTACACCTTC | CASSPPGGHGYTF
TRBJ1-2 | TRBV4-3 | - | TRBD1 | TGCGCCAGCAGCCAAACCGGGACAGGGACTCTTGGCTACACCTTC | CASSQTGTGTLGYTF
TRBJ2-7 | TRBV18 | - | TRBD2 | TGTGCCAGCTCACCACCGGGGGGGAGGAACGAGCAGTACTTC | CASSPPGGRNEQYF
TRBJ2-6 | TRBV5-4 | - | TRBD1 | TGTGCCAGCAGCTGGGGAATCGGGACAGGGAGCTCTGGGGCCAACGTCCTGACTTTC | CASSWGIGTGSSGANVLTF
TRBJ2-3 | TRBV6-2/TRBV6-3 | - | TRBD2 | TGTGCCAGCAGTTACTCGACTAGCGGGGGGACTAGCACAGATACGCAGTATTTT | CASSYSTSGGTSTDTQYF